A selection of T cell receptor beta chains follows, all from one sample in a study of T cells in Graves' hyperthyroidism and ophthalmopathy. Using its own MiXCR run on the multiplex PCR reads, TCRdb lists one record per CDR3 protein. The sample comprises about 640,000 distinct CDR3 sequences, less than 25% of which are singletons, and roughly 30% rests with the top ten. The sample was blood. The receptor source for this set is a man aged 25-45 years with Graves' ophthalmopathy. CDR3s include the opening cysteine and the closing phenylalanine or tryptophan.

j_call v_call cdr3_aa
TRBJ2-7 TRBV25-1 CASSDDRRGPYYEQYF
TRBJ1-1 TRBV6-5 CASSLGQGVSEAFF
TRBJ2-5 TRBV6-2/TRBV6-3 CASSSATNGRTETQYF
TRBJ2-5 TRBV7-6 CASSETTGGAETQYF
TRBJ2-2 TRBV10-3 CAIRRGQTGELFF
TRBJ2-7 TRBV20-1 CSARDERVRYEQYF
TRBJ2-7 TRBV6-1 CASTLAGGGYEQYF
TRBJ2-7 TRBV4-3 CASSPSGRAVGEQYF
TRBJ1-5 TRBV6-1 CASSKVVNQPQHF
TRBJ1-1 TRBV28 CASSFRGTNTEAFF
TRBJ1-5 TRBV28 CASHDPMPGTGDDPNQPQHF
TRBJ2-7 TRBV3-1 CASSRTDNEQYF
TRBJ2-1 TRBV11-2 CASSFVGAGQGRNEQFF
TRBJ2-2 TRBV10-2 CASRDDSNTGELFF
TRBJ2-3 TRBV13 CASSLFSGRGGTDTQYF
TRBJ1-1 TRBV19 CATVLNTEAFF
TRBJ2-7 TRBV27 CASSSAGGRNEQYF
TRBJ1-2 TRBV28 CASRSLGGGQDGYTF
TRBJ2-7 TRBV7-2 CASSYDRTYEQYF
TRBJ2-5 TRBV15 CATSRVAYQETQYF
TRBJ1-1 TRBV6-1 CASSGQGTGVTEAFF
TRBJ2-7 TRBV7-8 CASSLDLGLGRNEQYF
TRBJ1-2 TRBV7-6 CASSLDDYGYTF
TRBJ2-1 TRBV20-1 CSARLAGIDEQFF
TRBJ2-7 TRBV7-8 CASSLDMGRGSYEQYF
TRBJ1-5 TRBV7-8 CASSPQGADQPQHF
TRBJ2-1 TRBV5-1 CASSLERAYNEQFF
TRBJ1-2 TRBV7-9 CASSPDHYGYTF
TRBJ2-7 TRBV6-6 CASSYAPTYEQYF
TRBJ2-1 TRBV5-1 CASSLVQNNEQFF
TRBJ2-7 TRBV16 CASSQSVAGVEQYF
TRBJ2-5 TRBV10-3 CASKPGQGRETQYF
TRBJ2-3 TRBV27 CASSLSPSGTDTQYF
TRBJ2-1 TRBV20-1 CSEETSGNNEQFF
TRBJ2-3 TRBV5-1 CASSLTGGPADTQYF
TRBJ1-5 TRBV10-3 CAISERKTDQPQHF
TRBJ2-1 TRBV7-6 CASSLTSGRAFEQFF
TRBJ2-1 TRBV6-1 CASSPRDSPFEQFF
TRBJ1-6 TRBV5-4 CASSFTGGDSPLHF
TRBJ1-1 TRBV6-1 CASSEGGQGEIEAFF
TRBJ2-3 TRBV28 CASSPGTGGTDTQYF
TRBJ1-5 TRBV18 CASSDTGPGLNQPQHF
TRBJ2-5 TRBV5-1 CASSLMGGFGETQYF
TRBJ2-3 TRBV11-2 CASSLGQGEDTQYF
TRBJ2-7 TRBV5-1 CASSPTGSTYEQYF
TRBJ1-2 TRBV6-1 CASSYTGGPNYGYTF
TRBJ1-2 TRBV6-2/TRBV6-3 CASTQGLRGYTF
TRBJ1-1 TRBV7-9 CASSPKGAGTEAFF
TRBJ2-7 TRBV4-1 CASSQDAWAGVSYEQYF
TRBJ1-1 TRBV19 CASRASREAFF
TRBJ1-1 TRBV7-9 CASSLEVGGRDTEAFF
TRBJ1-5 TRBV28 CASSNPAEGSNQPQHF
TRBJ2-2 TRBV6-1 CASNKEVGITGELFF
TRBJ1-6 TRBV12-3/TRBV12-4 CASRKQGAHSPLHF